Sequencing of this T cell receptor beta chain was carried out in a study of T cells in women clearing cervical HPV infection (dated by TCRdb to 2016 to 2019). Looking at the study overall: The cases were about 23 women with histologically confirmed HPV16-related CIN3 or worse, and 2 of those women had invasive cancers. The controls were fewer than 30 women whose single incident HPV16 infection cleared within 12 months with no development of precancer or cancer. Blood from cases was collected at the visit at which the lesion was first identified, whereas blood from controls was collected once infection was no longer detected. Among cases, blood sampling occurred a median of about 150 days after lesion detection, with an interquartile range of about 90 to 230 days. HLA typing was available for only a few women, so HLA type could not be excluded as a confounder. An exploratory proof-of-principle case-control study, nested within the Guanacaste HPV Natural History Study in Costa Rica, was conducted to compare TCR repertoires across cervical HPV16 outcomes. Cases were matched to controls by age within five years and by the year the sample was collected. Cases had a median age of roughly 30 years compared with 38 to 40 for controls, and baseline characteristics showed no significant differences between the groups. The parent cohort enrolled roughly 9,600 women aged 18 or older in Guanacaste, Costa Rica, during about 1992 to 1994 and followed them for more than 6 years. Five blinded duplicates per group were added as quality controls, so that approximately 60 samples were obtained: some 50 participants and 10 replicates. Study-wide findings and limitations: Random forest classifiers combining richness and V gene abundances distinguished cases from controls with an estimated AUC of about 0.79. Because T-cell numbers per sample were unknown, differences in richness could reflect varying T-cell content rather than repertoire biology. CIN3+ cases had significantly higher TCR repertoire richness than controls across sequencing depths, but evenness did not differ between the groups. The cross-sectional design could not show whether associations preceded infection or resulted from it; effector/memory subsets and HPV-specific T cells were not isolated. Cases had lower TRBV6-7 relative abundance than controls (about 0.099% versus 0.16%; Bonferroni P = 0.0008).

Every participant had a single incident cervical HPV16 infection, and prevalent HPV16 infections were excluded. Cervical HPV DNA was detected by MY09/MY11 PCR, and genotyping was performed by dot-blot hybridization. Fifteen mL of heparinized blood were centrifuged, and the buffy coat was split into aliquots, frozen at -30 degrees C, and then kept at -80 degrees C. Genomic DNA was extracted from buffy coat specimens using QIAGEN kits. TCR beta CDR3 regions were amplified by multiplex PCR from an average of approximately 1,200 ng genomic DNA per sample using the immunoSEQ assay. To correct primer bias, the assay used a complete synthetic TCR repertoire to set an amplification baseline. The amplicons were sequenced using the Illumina platform. In the original analysis: Sequences were error-corrected by clustering with frequency ratios and a modified nearest-neighbor algorithm and were then analyzed in the immunoSEQ Analyzer with IMGT gene definitions. At each rarefaction depth, TCR richness and evenness were averaged over 20 rarefaction repeats, and samples with fewer sequences than the depth were excluded. Wilcoxon rank sum tests with FDR correction were used to compare V, D and J gene relative abundances between the groups. For the blinded duplicates, the intraclass correlation was approximately 96% for TCR richness and averaged about 75% across 66 gene segments. In TCRdb, the immuneACCESS table is reduced to in-frame sequences with V and J assigned. These tables do not hold every clone; where another copy was compared, an unresolved V gene accounts for under half, and the others remain unexplained. V and J calls and clone size are as listed in that table; D and trimming were resolved from the DNA. The record for this sample contains 20,000 to 25,000 clones. The top ten clones comprise over 7.5% of the sample.

Regarding this clone: Its antigen is not yet known. The missing CDR3 end, 3 residues past where the read stops, is filled in from the germline J gene.

From a lookup of the germline V gene, CDR1 and CDR2 are KGHSH and LQKENI. V is cut back by 4 bases and J by 1 base, with 3 bases in the junction unmatched. CDR3 length: 14 amino acids, cysteine to phenylalanine. The DNA shown is the part of the CDR3 that was read: 33 bases, in frame from base 1. The chain is assembled from TRBV18 and TRBJ1-1, with 7 bases in between that match TRBD1. The TCR sequence derives from a woman between 18 and 70 years old with a cervical HPV16 infection that either progressed to CIN3+ or cleared (not recorded which). The sequenced sample consisted of blood buffy coat. CDR3 bases read: TGTGCCAGCTCACGGGACAGAGAGAACACTGAA. This yields the protein CASSRDRENTE. The whole CDR3 is CASSRDRENTEAFF.